Presented here are 20 T cell receptor beta chains from one specimen sequenced in a study of T cell responses to AZD1222 COVID-19 vaccine. Here immunoSEQ multiplex PCR was the method, and the copy in TCRdb shows in-frame clones only, minus some. The table has around 120,000 clones, 70% to 90% seen once. The sample was peripheral blood, taken 28 days after the second AZD1222 dose. The receptors were gathered from an adult who received the AZD1222 COVID-19 vaccine.

This sequence joins TRBV7-2 and TRBJ1-5; the D is unclear. The CDR3 runs to 14 residues. V shed 5 bases and J shed 6 bases, with 14 bases lying between them. Germline CDR1 reads SGHTA; CDR2 reads FQGNSA. The CDR3 DNA reads as TGTGCCAGCAGCCTGGGCCATGGGATTCAGCCCCAGCATTTT. It translates to CASSLGHGIQPQHF. The full variable domain, in which reference TRBV7-2 and TRBJ1-5 provide the parts outside the CDR3, is GAGVSQSPSNKVTEKGKDVELRCDPISGHTALYWYRQSLGQGLEFLIYFQGNSAPDKSGLPSDRFSAERTGGSVSTLTIQRTQQEDSAVYLCASSLGHGIQPQHFGDGTRLSIL.

CDR3 coding DNA: TGTGCCAGCAGTTTCCTGCGACAGGGGGAAGATGAAGCTTTCTTT. It specifies CASSFLRQGEDEAFF. This chain uses TRBV28 with TRBJ1-1; 9 bases line up with TRBD1. V trimming: 3 bases; J trimming: 7 bases; junction bases outside the gene matches: 9. Germline CDR1 and CDR2: MDHEN and SYDVKM. This CDR3 is 15 amino acids long. The whole variable domain, remainder taken from reference TRBV28 and TRBJ1-1, is DVKVTQSSRYLVKRTGEKVFLECVQDMDHENMFWYRQDPGLGLRLIYFSYDVKMKEKGDIPEGYSVSREKKERFSLILESASTNQTSMYLCASSFLRQGEDEAFFGQGTRLTVV.

V and J are TRBV7-9 and TRBJ1-1; 8 bases align to TRBD1. Germline CDR1 is SEHNR and CDR2 is FQNEAQ (reference sequence). V was pared by 2 bases and J by 2 bases, with 7 bases of the junction left unmatched. The CDR3 extends over 16 amino acids. This chain's CDR3 is CASSLLKGQANTEAFF. The CDR3 coding sequence is TGTGCCAGCAGCTTACTGAAGGGACAGGCAAACACTGAAGCTTTCTTT.

The DNA for the CDR3 is TGTGCCACCTCCAGTCGGGGGGAAAAACTGTTTTTT. This gives the protein CATSSRGEKLFF. This rearrangement joins TRBV19 to TRBJ1-4; maybe TRBD1 (5 bases). Germline lookup yields CDR1 LNHDA and CDR2 SQIVND (reference sequence). The CDR3 runs 12 residues. V shed 10 bases and J shed 8 bases, with 14 bases lying between them.

CDR3 DNA: TGTGCCAGCAGCTTGGCCGCGGTAACCGGGGAGCTGTTTTTT. This codes for CASSLAAVTGELFF. The genes are TRBV5-5 and TRBJ2-2; D unclear. The V gene's germline CDR1 is SGHKS and CDR2 YYEKEE (reference sequence). V lost 0 bases and J 5 bases, leaving 8 bases between the germline ends. The CDR3 contains 14 residues.

This chain links TRBV6-2 or TRBV6-3 with TRBJ1-1; 10 bases match TRBD1. The CDR3 contains 15 residues. Unmatched junction bases numbered 5, after V lost 3 bases and J lost 4 bases. Germline CDR1 is MNHEY and CDR2 is SVGEGT. The CDR3: CASSYRGTGVTEAFF. The DNA of the CDR3 is TGTGCCAGCAGTTATCGGGGGACAGGGGTCACTGAAGCTTTCTTT.

The V call is TRBV19, the J call TRBJ1-2; D may be TRBD1 (6 bases). CDR3 size: 14 residues. CDR1 is LNHDA, CDR2 SQIVND, per germline (reference sequence). V lost 3 bases and J lost 2, with 10 bases in between. This CDR3 reads CASSIRGGNYGYTF. The CDR3 DNA is TGTGCCAGTAGTATCAGGGGAGGGAACTATGGCTACACCTTC.

This clone was counted a few times. The chain employs TRBV5-8 and TRBJ2-3, with D perhaps matching TRBD2 (6 bases). This CDR3 region has 15 residues. V lost 8 bases and J lost 2, with 18 bases in between. The germline CDR1 and CDR2 sequences are SGHTS and YDEGEE. CDR3 DNA: TGTGCCAGTCGACTAGAGACTGAAATCACAGATACGCAGTATTTT. It translates to CASRLETEITDTQYF.

The gene calls are TRBV4-1 and TRBJ2-7, with D unresolved. In germline, CDR1 is MGHRA, CDR2 YSYEKL. This CDR3 spans 13 amino acids. The germline V and J ends were trimmed by 0 bases and 4 bases, with 7 bases remaining between them. DNA of the CDR3: TGCGCCAGCAGCCAAGATCATAGGTACGAGCAGTACTTC. Translating gives CASSQDHRYEQYF.

This clone was found once. The V call is TRBV18, the J call TRBJ2-3; 16 nucleotides agree with TRBD2. Germline CDR1 reads KGHSH; CDR2 reads LQKENI. V lost 3 bases and J lost 2; bases outside the gene matches: 8. The length of the CDR3 is 19 residues. CDR3 in amino acids: CASSPGLAGGKTTTDTQYF. The CDR3 DNA reads TGTGCCAGCTCACCGGGACTAGCGGGAGGGAAAACCACCACAGATACGCAGTATTTT.

The rearrangement joins TRBV11-2 to TRBJ2-2; 9 nucleotides line up with TRBD2. Germline assignment: CDR1 SGHAT and CDR2 FQNNGV. The CDR3 is 14 residues long. V shed 7 bases and J 6 bases; nucleotides not matched to a gene: 6. CDR3: CASKAGGPSGELFF. CDR3 sequence (DNA): TGTGCCAGCAAGGCGGGAGGGCCGTCCGGGGAGCTGTTTTTT. Full variable domain (remainder filled in from reference TRBV11-2 and TRBJ2-2): EAGVAQSPRYKIIEKRQSVAFWCNPISGHATLYWYQQILGQGPKLLIQFQNNGVVDDSQLPKDRFSAERLKGVDSTLKIQPAKLEDSAVYLCASKAGGPSGELFFGEGSRLTVL.

This chain connects TRBV7-2 to TRBJ2-6, with 9 bases matching TRBD2. Germline V gene data show CDR1 as SGHTA and CDR2 as FQGNSA. With 5 bases clipped from V and 0 bases from J, the junction kept 11 bases outside the gene matches. This CDR3 is built from 19 residues. This CDR3 reads CASSPSSGNPVSGANVLTF. CDR3 coding DNA: TGTGCCAGCAGCCCTTCTAGCGGGAACCCCGTCTCTGGGGCCAACGTCCTGACTTTC.

J is TRBJ2-3 and V is TRBV24-1; weak D call: TRBD2 (5 bases). The germline CDR1 and CDR2 sequences are KGHDR and SFDVKD. Trimming took 9 bases from V and 4 from J, leaving 16 bases between them. CDR3 length: 14 amino acids. DNA of the CDR3: TGTGCCACCCGTACTAGTAGGCGACCAGATACGCAGTATTTT. Amino acid sequence: CATRTSRRPDTQYF.

The chain links TRBV2 to TRBJ1-4, with D tentatively TRBD1 (6 bases). This CDR3 has 15 amino acids. The germline gives CDR1 SNHLY, CDR2 FYNNEI. V lost 3 bases, J lost 6 bases, and 14 bases lay in between. The CDR3 region has the DNA TGTGCCAGCAGTGATTTGTGGGGGGCGGATGAAAAACTGTTTTTT. It translates to CASSDLWGADEKLFF.

V is TRBV7-8 and J is TRBJ2-2; D is undetermined. Deletions cut 1 base from V and 0 bases from J, with 15 bases between. CDR3 size: 18 residues. The germline gives CDR1 SGHVS, CDR2 FQNEAQ. CDR3: CASSLVRSLLANTGELFF. The CDR3, as DNA: TGTGCCAGCAGCTTAGTGCGGTCCCTACTCGCGAACACCGGGGAGCTGTTTTTT. The entire variable domain, with the rest obtained from reference TRBV7-8 and TRBJ2-2, is as follows: GAGVSQSPRYKVAKRGQDVALRCDPISGHVSLFWYQQALGQGPEFLTYFQNEAQLDKSGLPSDRFFAERPEGSVSTLKIQRTQQEDSAVYLCASSLVRSLLANTGELFFGEGSRLTVL.

The genes are TRBV29-1 and TRBJ1-1, with 8 bases identical to TRBD1. Unmatched junction bases numbered 9, after V lost 5 bases and J lost 4 bases. Germline CDR1 is SQVTM and CDR2 is ANQGSEA. The length of the CDR3 is 14 residues. This chain's CDR3 is CSVSGQGVLTEAFF. DNA for the CDR3: TGCAGCGTTTCCGGACAGGGAGTTCTCACTGAAGCTTTCTTT.

The gene calls are TRBV11-2 and TRBJ1-4, with D uncertain. CDR1 is SGHAT, CDR2 FQNNGV, per germline. V lost 0 bases and J 3 bases, leaving 8 bases between the germline ends. The CDR3 has 15 amino acids. Here the CDR3 reads CASSLEWQANEKLFF. The CDR3 nucleotides read TGTGCCAGCAGCTTAGAGTGGCAGGCTAATGAAAAACTGTTTTTT.

The chain has TRBV28 and TRBJ2-1; 9 bases align to TRBD2. The germline CDR1 and CDR2 sequences are MDHEN and SYDVKM. V lost 3 bases and J lost 8; bases outside the gene matches: 8. This CDR3 is 15 amino acids long. The CDR3 protein is CASSFYAGGRDEQFF. CDR3 DNA sequence: TGTGCCAGCAGTTTTTACGCGGGAGGGCGCGATGAGCAGTTCTTC.

The chain has TRBV29-1 and TRBJ1-4; tentatively, D is TRBD1 (5 bases). Trimming removed 7 bases from V and 8 bases from J, with 17 bases in between. CDR3 length: 13 residues. Germline V gene sequence: CDR1 SQVTM, CDR2 ANQGSEA. The CDR3 loop is CSAWRGAEEKLFF. CDR3 nucleotides: TGCAGCGCCTGGCGTGGGGCCGAGGAAAAACTGTTTTTT.

This clone was detected once. The chain uses TRBV4-2 and TRBJ2-3, with 7 bases fitting TRBD2. Losses at the gene ends were 1 base for V and 2 bases for J; bases not matched to a gene: 9. CDR1 and CDR2 from the germline V gene are LGHNA and YNFKEQ. The CDR3 is 17 amino acids. DNA for the CDR3: TGTGCCAGCAGCCAAGTGATAAGCGGGGCAAACACAGATACGCAGTATTTT. Its protein is CASSQVISGANTDTQYF.